The source of this T cell receptor beta chain is a study of breast tumors, draining lymph nodes, adjacent tissues. The germline V gene encodes CDR1 DFQATT and CDR2 SNEGSKA (reference sequence). This CDR3 comprises 16 residues. The V and J ends lost 3 bases and 6 bases, in that order; junction bases with no gene match: 11. Details on this clonotype: The antigen remains unidentified.

Study observations and caveats: Luminal-like breast cancer showed significantly greater tumor-nontumor repertoire similarity than basal-like breast cancer did.

TCRdb re-called the multiplex PCR reads through MiXCR, storing one row per CDR3 protein. The sample lists 30,000 to 40,000 distinct CDR3 sequences; over 55% were seen once. The J gene is TRBJ2-1, the V gene TRBV20-1, with TRBD2 matching over 10 bases. Material for sequencing was breast tumor tissue. The sequence was obtained from a female donor with breast cancer. Some clones in this sample may be carry-over from other donors' samples. Here the CDR3 reads CSARASGRAPLNEQFF. The CDR3 nucleotides read TGCAGTGCTAGGGCAAGCGGGAGGGCTCCCCTCAATGAGCAGTTCTTC.